This T cell receptor (beta chain) was documented in a study of T-cell memory formation after mild COVID-19. Study-wide points: Clones that contracted clustered mainly in CM and EM if CD4+ and in EMRA if CD8+. Prior to infection, memory already included some responding clones, suggesting cross-reactive memory joined. There was a balanced CD4/CD8 profile in clones contracting day 15 to 85, and later expanders leaned CD4+.

In germline, CDR1 is SGHAT, CDR2 FQNNGV. There are 14 residues in the CDR3. J lost 6 bases, V lost 5 bases, and 9 bases had no gene match. The TCR alpha and TCR beta cDNA libraries, bearing sample barcodes and UMIs, were generated by 5'RACE using constant-segment primers. TCRdb reprocessed the 5' RACE reads via MiXCR and lists one record per CDR3 protein. The table lists hundreds of thousands of distinct CDR3 sequences, roughly 15% of them singletons. In this sample, this clonotype turned up a few times. What it recognizes is unknown. Sequenced sample: PBMCs or a T cell subset sorted from them (not recorded which). This receptor was identified in a man aged 18 to 35 who had mild COVID-19 (a few samples of this study predate the infection). Cell type and time point are not known. The chain couples TRBV11-2 to TRBJ2-5, with 7 bases that match TRBD1. The CDR3: CASSPSQGVQTQYF. The CDR3 nucleotides read TGTGCCAGCAGCCCCTCTCAGGGGGTTCAGACCCAGTACTTC.